The entry below describes one T cell receptor beta chain. This specimen belongs to a study of cytotoxic CD8 clonotypes in ibrutinib-treated CLL. V was clipped by 4 bases and J by 5 bases; unmatched bases: 4. The germline gives CDR1 SGHDT, CDR2 YYEEEE. There are 13 residues in the CDR3. The planned depth of sequencing spanned 1 in 200,000 to 1 in 1 million T cells. Profiled with immunoSEQ multiplex PCR; TCRdb holds only in-frame clones, not every one. The sample has roughly 150,000 clones; under 90% are singletons. This specimen consisted of PBMCs, obtained after 24 months of ibrutinib treatment. J is TRBJ2-5 and V is TRBV5-6; 8 bases map to TRBD1. The sequence was collected from a human donor with chronic lymphocytic leukemia. The CDR3 bases are TGTGCCAGCAGCCCGGACAGGGCGGAGACCCAGTACTTC. This gives the protein CASSPDRAETQYF.